The following is a T cell receptor beta chain sequence with its context. No antigen is known for it. Here immunoSEQ multiplex PCR was the method, and the copy in TCRdb shows in-frame clones only, minus some. The profile shows around 340,000 clones, around 89% of them singletons. The treatment was: roughly 19 received Ad26.COV2.S at low or high dose, single or two shots; about 5 received placebo; per-sample allocation not given. At day 63 after the first vaccine or placebo injection, samples were drawn. Ad26 vector vaccine expressed Wuhan-strain SARS-CoV-2 spike. This sample was included in a study of Ad26.COV2.S vaccination and SARS-CoV-2 variants. Regarding the study as a whole: After vaccination, substantial breadth of spike-specific CD8+ and CD4+ responses was reported. TCR breadth and depth estimates may have understated total T cell responses. Vaccine and placebo recipients had similar non-spike TCR breadth.

The sequences come from peripheral blood, collected in a trial of Ad26.COV2.S vaccine versus placebo. This clonotype originated in a person between 18 and 59 years old who received the Ad26.COV2.S COVID-19 vaccine or a placebo.

This chain's CDR3 is CASSEVRGRDTQYF. The CDR3 DNA reads as TGTGCCAGCAGCGAGGTTAGAGGCAGGGATACGCAGTATTTT. The chain has TRBV14 and TRBJ2-3, with no clear D. The CDR3 totals 14 residues. Trimming cost V 5 bases and J 6 bases, with 15 bases left between them. Germline V gene data show CDR1 as SGHDN and CDR2 as FVKESK. Full variable domain (outside the CDR3, taken from reference TRBV14 and TRBJ2-3): EAGVTQFPSHSVIEKGQTVTLRCDPISGHDNLYWYRRVMGKEIKFLLHFVKESKQDESGMPNNRFLAERTGGTYSTLKVQPAELEDSGVYFCASSEVRGRDTQYFGPGTRLTVL.